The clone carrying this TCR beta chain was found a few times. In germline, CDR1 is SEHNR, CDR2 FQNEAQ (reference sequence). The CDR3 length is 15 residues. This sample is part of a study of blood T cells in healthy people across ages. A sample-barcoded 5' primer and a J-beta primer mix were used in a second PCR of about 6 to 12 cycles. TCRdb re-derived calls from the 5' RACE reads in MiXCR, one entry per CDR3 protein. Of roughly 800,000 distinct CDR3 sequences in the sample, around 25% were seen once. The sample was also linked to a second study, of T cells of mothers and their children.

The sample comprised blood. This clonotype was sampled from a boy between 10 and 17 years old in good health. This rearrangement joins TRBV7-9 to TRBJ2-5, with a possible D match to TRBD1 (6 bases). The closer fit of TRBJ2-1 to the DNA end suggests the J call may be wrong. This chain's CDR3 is CASSLPPRTDNEQFF. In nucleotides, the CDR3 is TGTGCCAGCAGTCTTCCCCCAAGGACAGACAATGAGCAGTTCTTC.